The rows below give T cell receptor beta chains drawn from one sample of a study of blood T cell repertoires in COVID-19. The method was immunoSEQ multiplex PCR; TCRdb's version includes in-frame clones alone and lacks a portion of them. Among 55,000 to 75,000 clones listed, around nine tenths were seen once. The sample was peripheral blood. These receptors were obtained from a human donor with active COVID-19. The donor label of this sample is uncertain. Each CDR3 is given with its conserved first and last residue. The D gene is left open where the match is weak. A row's size may be missing; if present it is once, few, many or a size class.

V gene	J gene	clone size	D gene	CDR3 DNA	CDR3 protein
TRBV2	TRBJ1-6	-	-	TGTGCCAGCATCGCGGGAAATGGAGATTCACCCCTCCACTTT	CASIAGNGDSPLHF
TRBV10-3	TRBJ2-5	-	-	TGTGCCATCAGCTCCCGATCCAGGGGCCAAGAGACCCAGTACTTC	CAISSRSRGQETQYF
TRBV29-1	TRBJ1-1	-	-	TGCAGCGTTGGCAGAGGGACTGAAGCTTTCTTT	CSVGRGTEAFF
TRBV3-1/TRBV3-2	TRBJ1-2	-	TRBD1	TGTGCCAGCAGCGGGACAGGGGGCCCTTATGGCTATGGCTACACCTTC	CASSGTGGPYGYGYTF
TRBV3-1/TRBV3-2	TRBJ2-1	-	TRBD2	TGTGCCAGCAGCCAACGGTCCGCGGGGGGCAGTAATGAGCAGTTCTTC	CASSQRSAGGSNEQFF
TRBV9	TRBJ2-3	-	-	TGTGCCAGCAGCGACAGGTTCCGCACAGATACGCAGTATTTT	CASSDRFRTDTQYF
TRBV11-3	TRBJ2-1	-	-	TGTGCCAGCGCTGTGGGCAGGGGAAACAATGAGCAGTTCTTC	CASAVGRGNNEQFF
TRBV6-5	TRBJ2-7	-	TRBD1	TGTGCCAGCAGTTACCAGGGACAGGGTATCTACGAGCAGTACTTC	CASSYQGQGIYEQYF
TRBV7-2	TRBJ2-1	-	TRBD1	TGTGCCAGCAGCCAAGACAGGGAAGGTGAGCAGTTCTTC	CASSQDREGEQFF
TRBV3-1/TRBV3-2	TRBJ1-2	once	TRBD1	TGTGCCAGCAGCCAATCAGGGACAGGGAAGTCCTATGGCTACACCTTC	CASSQSGTGKSYGYTF
TRBV12-3/TRBV12-4	TRBJ1-1	-	TRBD1	TGTGCCAGTAGGACAGGGGTTGAAGCTTTCTTT	CASRTGVEAFF
TRBV7-9	TRBJ1-5	few	TRBD1	TGTGCCAGCAGCTTAGCTGTCGGGACAGTCCTGAATCAGCCCCAGCATTTT	CASSLAVGTVLNQPQHF
TRBV7-2	TRBJ2-3	-	-	TGTGCCAGCAGCTTAGATGGCATGACTCGGGATACGCAGTATTTT	CASSLDGMTRDTQYF
TRBV5-6	TRBJ1-4	-	-	TGTGCCAGCAGCTTGGGACAGAGCAGAAAACTGTTTTTT	CASSLGQSRKLFF
TRBV28	TRBJ1-4	-	TRBD1	TGTGCCAGCATGGTGACAGGGAATGAAAAACTGTTTTTT	CASMVTGNEKLFF
TRBV7-2	TRBJ1-1	-	TRBD1	TGTGCCAGCAGCTCAGGGACAGCGGGTGGTGAAGCTTTCTTT	CASSSGTAGGEAFF
TRBV11-3	TRBJ2-5	-	TRBD1	TGTGCCAGCAGCTCCGGACAGGGAAGGGAGACCCAGTACTTC	CASSSGQGRETQYF
TRBV10-3	TRBJ2-3	-	-	TGTGCCATCCTAGGCGGGATCACAGATACGCAGTATTTT	CAILGGITDTQYF
TRBV5-4	TRBJ2-1	-	-	TGTGCCAGCAGCTTCGGTCGAAATGAGCAGTTCTTC	CASSFGRNEQFF
TRBV9	TRBJ2-3	-	TRBD2	TGTGCCAGCAGCCGTAGCGGGGGGGGCACAGATACGCAGTATTTT	CASSRSGGGTDTQYF
TRBV7-6	TRBJ2-6	-	-	TGTGCCAGCAGCCAACAACCCACCGGGGCTGGGGCCAACGTCCTGACTTTC	CASSQQPTGAGANVLTF
TRBV27	TRBJ2-1	-	TRBD2	TGTGCCAGCAGTTGGGGGCCCGGGGCGGGAGGGTACAATGAGCAGTTCTTC	CASSWGPGAGGYNEQFF
TRBV5-4	TRBJ1-1	many	TRBD1	TGTGCCAGCAGGGACGGGACAGATGAAGCTTTCTTT	CASRDGTDEAFF
TRBV15	TRBJ2-1	-	-	TGTGCCACCAGCAGTAGGGGACTGCACAATGAGCAGTTCTTC	CATSSRGLHNEQFF
TRBV2	TRBJ2-6	once	-	TGTGCCAGCAGCTTGGGCACAAACTCTGGGGCCAACGTCCTGACTTTC	CASSLGTNSGANVLTF
TRBV15	TRBJ1-2	-	-	TGTGCCACCAGCAGGTGGGCGGACTACGGGACCTTC	CATSRWADYGTF
TRBV25-1	TRBJ1-6	-	TRBD1	TGTGCCAGCACCGGGACAGCTAATTCACCCCTCCACTTT	CASTGTANSPLHF
TRBV19	TRBJ1-3	-	TRBD1	TGTGCCAGTAGTCGGGACAGGGACCGAAACACCATATATTTT	CASSRDRDRNTIYF
TRBV6-4	TRBJ2-3	-	TRBD2	TGTGCCAGCAGGGGCCCGGGACTAGCGGCTAGCACAGATACGCAGTATTTT	CASRGPGLAASTDTQYF
TRBV20-1	TRBJ2-5	few	-	TGCAGTGATAGTGCCGTCGGGGAAGAGACCCAGTACTTC	CSDSAVGEETQYF
TRBV12-3/TRBV12-4	TRBJ2-1	-	-	TGTGCCAGCAGCCTCGCGGGTGTTGAGCAGTTCTTC	CASSLAGVEQFF
TRBV5-8	TRBJ1-6	-	-	TGTGCCAGCAGCTCCGGACAGCATAATTCACCCCTCCACTTT	CASSSGQHNSPLHF
TRBV11-2	TRBJ1-6	-	-	TGTGCCAGCAGCTCCAGGTCCGACTCACCCCTCCACTTT	CASSSRSDSPLHF
TRBV2	TRBJ1-2	few	-	TGTGCCAGCAGTCGAAGTGGGGGGGGATTTGGTAGTGATGGCTACACCTTC	CASSRSGGGFGSDGYTF
TRBV7-8	TRBJ1-2	-	-	TGTGCCAGCAGCTTAGCGCTTACAGAATCCTTCTACACCTTC	CASSLALTESFYTF
TRBV27	TRBJ1-4	once	-	TGTGCCAGCGCCGGGGGACCAACTAATGAAAAACTGTTTTTT	CASAGGPTNEKLFF
TRBV7-9	TRBJ1-3	-	-	TGTGCCAGCACCTATAACTCCGGGAGAACCTCTGGAAACACCATATATTTT	CASTYNSGRTSGNTIYF
TRBV9	TRBJ1-2	-	TRBD1	TGTGCCAGCAGCCTCTCACCTGAACAGGGGCTGGGCTATGGCTACACCTTC	CASSLSPEQGLGYGYTF
TRBV29-1	TRBJ2-2	-	-	TGCAGCGTTGCAGACGCCTGGGCCACCGGGGAGCTGTTTTTT	CSVADAWATGELFF
TRBV7-3	TRBJ2-3	-	-	TGTGCCAGCAGCTTATCTCCCACAGATACGCAGTATTTT	CASSLSPTDTQYF
TRBV6-2/TRBV6-3	TRBJ2-2	few	-	TGTGCCAGCAGTTATGAGAGGGCTCGGACCAGGGGAACCGGGGAGCTGTTTTTT	CASSYERARTRGTGELFF
TRBV3-1/TRBV3-2	TRBJ2-5	-	-	TGTGCCAGCAGCCAATTCCAGCGGACGGAAGAGACCCAGTACTTC	CASSQFQRTEETQYF
TRBV18	TRBJ1-2	-	-	TGTGCCAGCTCACTTCGACATTCCGACTATGGCTACACCTTC	CASSLRHSDYGYTF
TRBV10-1	TRBJ2-3	once	TRBD2	TGCGCCAGCAGTGACCTTGGCGGGGGGGGGTCAGATACGCAGTATTTT	CASSDLGGGGSDTQYF
TRBV7-2	TRBJ1-5	medium-sized	-	TGTGCCAGCAGCCGAAACTATCAGCCCCAGCATTTT	CASSRNYQPQHF
TRBV3-1/TRBV3-2	TRBJ1-5	-	-	TGTGCCAGCAGTCCCAGGGTCAGTCAGCCCCAGCATTTT	CASSPRVSQPQHF
TRBV19	TRBJ2-1	-	TRBD2	TGTGCCAGTAGCACAAATAGCGGGAGTCTGAATGAGCAGTTCTTC	CASSTNSGSLNEQFF
TRBV7-3	TRBJ2-5	-	-	TGTGCCAGCAGCTTAACGGGTAGCTCGACGGGGGAGACCCAGTACTTC	CASSLTGSSTGETQYF
TRBV5-1	TRBJ1-1	-	-	TGCGCCAGCACGGATACGGGTTACACTGAAGCTTTCTTT	CASTDTGYTEAFF
TRBV9	TRBJ1-1	-	TRBD1	TGTGCCAGCAGCGTCATGGGACAGGGGGGGACTGAAGCTTTCTTT	CASSVMGQGGTEAFF
TRBV7-3	TRBJ1-4	-	TRBD1	TGTGCCAGCAGCCCGATACAGACAGGGGTTAATGAAAAACTGTTTTTT	CASSPIQTGVNEKLFF
TRBV18	TRBJ1-1	-	TRBD1	TGTGCCAGCTCACCAGGGACAGGGCTGAACACTGAAGCTTTCTTT	CASSPGTGLNTEAFF
TRBV19	TRBJ2-2	few	TRBD2	TGTGCCACGCGACTGCGCGGGGGGAACACCGGGGAGCTGTTTTTT	CATRLRGGNTGELFF
TRBV10-3	TRBJ1-1	once	-	TGTGCCATCAGTGTGGCGAACACTGAAGCTTTCTTT	CAISVANTEAFF
TRBV5-1	TRBJ2-7	-	TRBD1	TGCGCCAGCAGGTACCGGGACAGGGATGTTGGCGAGCAGTACTTC	CASRYRDRDVGEQYF
TRBV12-2	TRBJ1-2	-	-	TGTGCAAGTCGCCCACCACTAGGGGGACAGGGGAGTGGCTACACCTTC	CASRPPLGGQGSGYTF
TRBV7-2	TRBJ1-5	-	TRBD1	TGTGCCAGCAGCGTGACGACAGGGCGGAATCAGCCCCAGCATTTT	CASSVTTGRNQPQHF
TRBV7-9	TRBJ1-3	-	-	TGTGCCAGCAGCTTAACGGGGGGCGCTGGAAACACCATATATTTT	CASSLTGGAGNTIYF
TRBV5-1	TRBJ1-5	-	-	TGCGCCAGCAGACCTACAGGGTCGAGCAATCAGCCCCAGCATTTT	CASRPTGSSNQPQHF